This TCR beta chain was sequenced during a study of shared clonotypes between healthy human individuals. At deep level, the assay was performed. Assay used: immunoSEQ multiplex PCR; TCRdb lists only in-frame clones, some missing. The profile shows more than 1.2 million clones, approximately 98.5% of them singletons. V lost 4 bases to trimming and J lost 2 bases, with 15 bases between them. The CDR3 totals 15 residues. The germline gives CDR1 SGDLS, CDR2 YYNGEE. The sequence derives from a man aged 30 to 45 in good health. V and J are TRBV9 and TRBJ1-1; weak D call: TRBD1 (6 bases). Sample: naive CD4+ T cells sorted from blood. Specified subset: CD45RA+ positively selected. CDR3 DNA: TGTGCCAGCAGCTCCGCCCCGACAGGCAACACTGAAGCTTTCTTT. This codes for CASSSAPTGNTEAFF.